This T cell receptor (beta chain) derives from a study of cytomegalovirus exposure and HLA in healthy donors. Vbeta (60) and Jbeta (13) primers were used in the PCR. The assay was immunoSEQ multiplex PCR, and TCRdb's table has in-frame clones only and misses some. Of approximately 160,000 clones in the sample, around 68% were seen once. The germline V and J ends were trimmed by 2 bases and 4 bases, with 11 bases remaining between them. Germline loops: CDR1 MNHEY, CDR2 SVGAGI. This CDR3 is 15 amino acids long. This TCR derives from a man aged 45-65 years in good health and CMV-seronegative. Sequencing was carried out using PBMCs. The chain joins TRBV6-5 to TRBJ2-2; possibly TRBD2 for D (6 bases). The CDR3 reads CASSYGRGGTGELFF. In DNA, the CDR3 is TGTGCCAGCAGTTACGGGCGGGGAGGCACCGGGGAGCTGTTTTTT.